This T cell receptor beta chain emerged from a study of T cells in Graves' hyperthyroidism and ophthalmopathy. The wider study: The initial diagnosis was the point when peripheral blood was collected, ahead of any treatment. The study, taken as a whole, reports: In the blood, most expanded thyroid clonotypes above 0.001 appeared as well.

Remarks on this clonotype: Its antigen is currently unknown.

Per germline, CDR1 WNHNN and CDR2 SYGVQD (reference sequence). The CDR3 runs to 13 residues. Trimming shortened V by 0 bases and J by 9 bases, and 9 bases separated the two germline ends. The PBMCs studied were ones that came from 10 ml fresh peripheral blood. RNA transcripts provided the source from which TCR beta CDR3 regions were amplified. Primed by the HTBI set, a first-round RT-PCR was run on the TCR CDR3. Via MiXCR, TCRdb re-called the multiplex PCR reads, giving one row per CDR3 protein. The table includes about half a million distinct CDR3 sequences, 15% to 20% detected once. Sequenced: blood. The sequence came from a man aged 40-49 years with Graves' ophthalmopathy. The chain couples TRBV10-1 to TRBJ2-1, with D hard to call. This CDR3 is CASSESGLSEQFF. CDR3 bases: TGCGCCAGCAGTGAGTCTGGCCTGAGTGAGCAGTTCTTC.